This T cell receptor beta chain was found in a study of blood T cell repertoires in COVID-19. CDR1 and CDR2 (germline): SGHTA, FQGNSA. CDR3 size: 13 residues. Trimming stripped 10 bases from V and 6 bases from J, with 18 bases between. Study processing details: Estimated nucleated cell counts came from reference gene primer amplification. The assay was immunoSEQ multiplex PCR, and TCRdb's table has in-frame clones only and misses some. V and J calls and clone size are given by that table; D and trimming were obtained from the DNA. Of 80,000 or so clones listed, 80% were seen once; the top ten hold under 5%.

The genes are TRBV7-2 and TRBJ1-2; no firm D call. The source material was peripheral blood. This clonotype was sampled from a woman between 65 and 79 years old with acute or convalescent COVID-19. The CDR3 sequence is CATQAVIGHGYTF. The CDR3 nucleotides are TGTGCCACACAAGCGGTAATAGGACATGGCTACACCTTC.